This T cell receptor beta chain was recorded in a study of metastatic and nonmetastatic thyroid tumors. Patients underwent thyroid surgery, and none had received any treatment before it. This CDR3 spans 12 amino acids. Trimming removed 4 bases at V and 11 bases at J, with 17 bases between. The germline V gene encodes CDR1 DFQATT and CDR2 SNEGSKA (reference sequence). From the PCR reads, TCRdb re-called clones with MiXCR. The sample contains 30,000 to 35,000 clones, roughly 19% of which appear only once. There are many counts of this clone. The TCR originated in a female donor with papillary thyroid cancer or a benign thyroid nodule (not recorded which). Some clones in this sample may be carry-over from other donors' samples. The V gene is TRBV20-1, the J gene TRBJ1-1, with D possibly matching TRBD1 (6 bases). Sequencing used blood. The CDR3 bases are TGCAGTGCTACAATACAGGGTTCACGGGCTTTCTTT. Protein product: CSATIQGSRAFF.